The 18 T cell receptor beta chains below come from one sample, sequenced in a study of Tregs in tolerant kidney transplant recipients. Method: immunoSEQ multiplex PCR; TCRdb's copy keeps in-frame clones and lacks some. The data show 20,000 to 25,000 clones, with approximately 81% seen just once and roughly 23% held by the top ten. Mixed chimerism was transient after nonmyeloablative marrow transplants from related graft donors. The sample was CD8+ T cells from blood (PBMCs), taken 6 months after the transplant. The receptors stem from a human patient who received a combined kidney and bone marrow transplant. Some T cells may possibly be graft donor cells.

This clone was found once. The CDR3 here is CASSVEGEGQETKAFF. Here the CDR3 DNA reads TGTGCCAGCAGCGTAGAGGGGGAGGGGCAGGAGACGAAAGCTTTCTTT. This chain connects TRBV9 to TRBJ1-1, with a weak D call TRBD1 (6 bases). Germline values: CDR1 SGDLS, CDR2 YYNGEE. V dropped 0 bases and J dropped 9 bases, with 21 bases sitting between them. This CDR3 is built from 16 residues.

This clone turned up a few times. The chain carries TRBV7-7 and TRBJ2-3; TRBD2 matches at 7 bases. With V trimmed by 5 bases and J by 3 bases, 2 bases remained unmatched. Germline CDR1 and CDR2: SSHAT and FNYEAQ (reference sequence). This CDR3 has 13 residues. This chain's CDR3 is CASSAGLTDTQYF. The CDR3 DNA follows: TGTGCCAGCAGCGCGGGACTAACAGATACGCAGTATTTT.

The rearrangement uses TRBV13 and TRBJ1-2; D perhaps matches TRBD1 (5 bases). V shed 2 bases and J shed 4 bases, with 14 bases lying between them. This CDR3 region has 15 residues. Germline V gene lookup returns CDR1 PRHDT and CDR2 FYEKMQ (reference sequence). CDR3 sequence (DNA): TGTGCCAGCAGCTTACGTACAGGAAACTTCTATGGCTACACCTTC. It specifies CASSLRTGNFYGYTF.

The CDR3 spells CASTWRTSDYNEQFF. The CDR3 nucleotides are TGTGCCAGCACCTGGAGGACTAGCGACTACAATGAGCAGTTCTTC. The rearrangement uses TRBV2 and TRBJ2-1, with TRBD2 matching over 9 bases. Germline loops: CDR1 SNHLY, CDR2 FYNNEI. This CDR3 has 15 residues. V gave up 7 bases and J gave up 3 bases; unmatched junction bases: 7.

V usage is TRBV7-6 and J usage is TRBJ2-6, with a possible D match to TRBD1 (5 bases). The CDR3 loop spans 17 amino acids. The germline V gene has CDR1 SGHVS and CDR2 FNYEAQ. V dropped 2 bases and J dropped 0 bases, with 11 bases sitting between them. Written as DNA, the CDR3 is TGTGCCAGCAGCTTAACCGACAGCTACTCTGGGGCCAACGTCCTGACTTTC. Its protein is CASSLTDSYSGANVLTF. Filled out from reference TRBV7-6 and TRBJ2-6, the complete variable domain reads GAGVSQSPRYKVTKRGQDVALRCDPISGHVSLYWYRQALGQGPEFLTYFNYEAQQDKSGLPNDRFSAERPEGSISTLTIQRTEQRDSAMYRCASSLTDSYSGANVLTFGAGSRLTVL.

This sequence joins TRBV5-4 and TRBJ2-3; no firm D call. Trimming left V 0 bases short and J 3 bases short, with 14 bases between. CDR1 SGHNT and CDR2 YYREEE come from the germline V gene (reference sequence). CDR3 length: 16 amino acids. The CDR3 nucleotides read TGTGCCAGCAGCTTGGCCCGGGTTGGTTTGACAGATACGCAGTATTTT. Translated, it gives CASSLARVGLTDTQYF.

The chain joins TRBV12-5 to TRBJ2-1; a possible D gene is TRBD2 (5 bases). Trimming took off 3 bases at V and 5 bases at J, with 11 bases between the two ends. Germline CDR1 and CDR2: LGHNT and FRNRAP. The CDR3 sequence is 14 residues long. CDR3 residues: CASGFSSVNNEQFF. The CDR3 nucleotides read TGTGCTAGTGGTTTTAGTAGCGTTAACAATGAGCAGTTCTTC.

This chain connects TRBV21-1 to TRBJ1-5; whether TRBD1, the table's D call, matches the DNA was not checked. TRBV21-1 is recorded as a pseudogene. This CDR3 comprises 14 residues. As DNA, the CDR3 is TGTGCCAGCAGCACCAGGTATAGCAATCAGCCCCAGCATTTT. Residues: CASSTRYSNQPQHF.

The chain couples TRBV14 to TRBJ2-7; TRBD2 agrees at 10 bases. Per the germline V gene, CDR1 is SGHDN and CDR2 is FVKESK. With V trimmed by 0 bases and J by 3 bases, 17 bases remained unmatched. This CDR3 has 20 residues. The CDR3 sequence: CASSQDYGTSVPGDRYEQYF. The CDR3 DNA reads TGTGCCAGCAGCCAAGATTATGGGACTAGCGTCCCTGGAGATCGCTACGAGCAGTACTTC.

This chain links TRBV9 with TRBJ2-5; 11 bases are shared with TRBD2. CDR3 length: 17 amino acids. The V segment lost 0 bases and the J segment 2 bases; nucleotides outside the gene matches: 6. The germline V gene has CDR1 SGDLS and CDR2 YYNGEE. The CDR3 DNA reads TGTGCCAGCAGCGTAGCTAGCGGGAGGTTTGGACAAGAGACCCAGTACTTC. Its protein is CASSVASGRFGQETQYF.

The rearrangement uses TRBV25-1 and TRBJ2-1, with D maybe TRBD1 (5 bases). The CDR3 contains 14 residues. V was clipped by 3 bases and J by 1 base, with 7 bases between them. The germline V gene encodes CDR1 MGHDK and CDR2 SYGVNS. The CDR3 here is CASSDPGSYNEQFF. CDR3 nucleotides: TGTGCCAGCAGTGATCCAGGGTCCTACAATGAGCAGTTCTTC.

This chain uses TRBV19 with TRBJ2-2; TRBD2 is a possible D gene (6 bases). The CDR3 runs 16 residues. V lost 1 base to trimming and J lost 1 base, with 10 bases between them. In germline, CDR1 is LNHDA, CDR2 SQIVND (reference sequence). Written as DNA, the CDR3 is TGTGCCAGTAGTATAGCTCAGGGAGGGAACACCGGGGAGCTGTTTTTT. This codes for CASSIAQGGNTGELFF.

The J gene is TRBJ1-2, the V gene TRBV5-6; 8 nucleotides agree with TRBD1. CDR1 and CDR2 (germline): SGHDT, YYEEEE. This CDR3 is 13 amino acids long. J lost 3 bases, V lost 2 bases, and 0 bases had no gene match. The CDR3 coding sequence is TGTGCCAGCAGCTTACAGGGGGACTATGGCTACACCTTC. The encoded protein is CASSLQGDYGYTF.

J is TRBJ2-5 and V is TRBV21-1; the D call in the table, TRBD2, was not verified against the DNA. TRBV21-1 is tagged as a pseudogene. The CDR3 totals 15 residues. CDR3 nucleotide sequence: TGTGCCAGCACCCAGCTTTCGGGCGGGAGGGTGACCCAGTACTTC. This sequence encodes CASTQLSGGRVTQYF.

This sequence joins TRBV7-9 and TRBJ1-3; 8 bases agree with TRBD1. CDR1 and CDR2 (germline): SEHNR, FQNEAQ (reference sequence). The CDR3 sequence is 14 residues long. V lost 3 bases to trimming and J lost 6 bases; unmatched junction nucleotides: 4. CDR3 bases: TGTGCCAGCAGCTTGCAGGGGGCCCTAAACACCATATATTTT. Translated, it gives CASSLQGALNTIYF.

The V gene is TRBV2, the J gene TRBJ2-1; D gene unclear. Germline V gene sequence: CDR1 SNHLY, CDR2 FYNNEI. V dropped 3 bases and J dropped 2 bases, with 8 bases sitting between them. CDR3 length: 14 amino acids. CDR3 sequence reads: CASSDLQAYNEQFF. The CDR3 DNA follows: TGTGCCAGCAGTGATCTTCAGGCCTACAATGAGCAGTTCTTC.

The chain carries TRBV7-2 and TRBJ1-5; no clear D. Trimming cost V 2 bases and J 4 bases, with 12 bases left between them. Germline loops: CDR1 SGHTA, CDR2 FQGNSA. CDR3 length equals 15 residues. CDR3 coding DNA: TGTGCCAGCAGCTTACTCAGCGGCCTAAATCAGCCCCAGCATTTT. Translated, it gives CASSLLSGLNQPQHF.

The chain links TRBV5-6 to TRBJ2-7; D is possibly TRBD1 (5 bases). Per germline, CDR1 SGHDT and CDR2 YYEEEE. The CDR3 has 14 amino acids. Trimming pared 5 bases from V and 2 bases from J, leaving 14 bases between. The CDR3 DNA is TGTGCCAGCAGAATGACGGACAACCCCTACGAGCAGTACTTC. Translation: CASRMTDNPYEQYF.